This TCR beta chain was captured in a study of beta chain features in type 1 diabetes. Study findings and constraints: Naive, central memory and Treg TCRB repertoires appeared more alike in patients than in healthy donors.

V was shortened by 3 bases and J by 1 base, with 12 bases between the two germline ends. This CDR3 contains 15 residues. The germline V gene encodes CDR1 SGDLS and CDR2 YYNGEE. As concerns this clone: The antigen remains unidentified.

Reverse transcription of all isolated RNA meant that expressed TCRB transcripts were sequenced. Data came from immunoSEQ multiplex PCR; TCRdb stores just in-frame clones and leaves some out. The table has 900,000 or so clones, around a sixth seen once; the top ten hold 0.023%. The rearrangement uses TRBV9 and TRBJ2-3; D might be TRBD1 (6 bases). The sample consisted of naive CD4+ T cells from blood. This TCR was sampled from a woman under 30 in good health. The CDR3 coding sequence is TGTGCCAGCAGCGCCGATGGACAGCGCACAGATACGCAGTATTTT. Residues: CASSADGQRTDTQYF.